The 24 T cell receptor beta chains in this list originate from one sample, sequenced in a study of patients with pleural tuberculosis (dated 2014 in TCRdb). The sequencer listed for this sample is Illumina Genome Analyzer IIx. In-frame beta chains were kept once TCRdb had trimmed the public reads at Q25 with fastp and called clones with MiXCR. Entries are consolidated by CDR3 protein sequence, retaining the most common genes and DNA. Within this sample are 25,000 to 30,000 distinct CDR3 sequences, with 18% of them counted one time only. Under 4% of the sample belongs to the ten largest clones. The material sequenced was peripheral blood. The receptors come from a human donor with pleural tuberculosis.

This clonotype has only a few counts. The CDR3 sequence is CSVVGGSGGEQYF. The CDR3 DNA sequence: TGCAGCGTTGTAGGAGGGTCCGGTGGCGAGCAGTACTTC. V gene TRBV29-1 combines with J gene TRBJ2-7, with D perhaps matching TRBD2 (6 bases). There are 13 residues in the CDR3. Between the trimmed V and J ends, which lost 4 bases and 6 bases, there was a span of 16 bases. Per germline, CDR1 SQVTM and CDR2 ANQGSEA.

This clonotype was observed at least ten times. The chain links TRBV12-3 or TRBV12-4 to TRBJ2-7; D is perhaps TRBD1 (6 bases). V was shortened by 5 bases and J by 3 bases, with 11 bases between the two germline ends. The CDR3 length is 13 residues. In DNA, the CDR3 is TGTGCCAGCAGTACCGGACAGAACTACGAGCAGTACTTC. As protein: CASSTGQNYEQYF.

This clonotype was seen repeatedly, ten times or more. V is TRBV7-9 and J is TRBJ2-7; 7 nucleotides agree with TRBD1. V lost 5 bases, J lost 3 bases, and 7 bases stayed unmatched. CDR3 length: 14 residues. Germline V gives CDR1 SEHNR, CDR2 FQNEAQ (reference sequence). CDR3 nucleotide sequence: TGTGCCAGCAGCATCGGACAGGAGAGCTACGAGCAGTACTTC. It yields the protein CASSIGQESYEQYF.

The V and J genes are TRBV9 and TRBJ1-2; D unclear. V lost 4 bases and J 0 bases, leaving 13 bases between the germline ends. Looked up from germline, CDR1 is SGDLS and CDR2 is YYNGEE. The CDR3 is made up of 15 amino acids. The CDR3 region has the DNA TGTGCCAGCAGCTCCGGGAGCTGGGCTAACTATGGCTACACCTTC. Its protein product is CASSSGSWANYGYTF.

The chain combines TRBV12-3 or TRBV12-4 with TRBJ2-7, with D possibly being TRBD1 (5 bases). V lost 4 bases to trimming and J lost 5 bases, with 21 bases between them. The CDR3 is 16 amino acids. CDR3 sequence: CASSSYSTAGHDEQYF. DNA of the CDR3: TGTGCCAGCAGTTCATACTCGACGGCCGGACACGACGAGCAGTACTTC.

This clonotype has only a few counts. It may be a read error: a sequence one base away is much more abundant. The rearrangement joins TRBV5-1 to TRBJ2-5; D could derive from TRBD1 or TRBD2 (5 bases each). V was cut by 4 bases and J by 7 bases, with 11 bases left in between. The CDR3 totals 12 residues. The germline V gene has CDR1 SGHRS and CDR2 YFSETQ. This chain's CDR3 is CASSVGEGTQYF. The CDR3 DNA is TGCGCCAGCAGCGTGGGGGAAGGGACCCAGTACTTC.

Many counts were recorded for this clonotype. The V and J genes are TRBV12-3 or TRBV12-4 and TRBJ1-6, with D unclear. V was trimmed by 3 bases and J by 7 bases, leaving 10 bases between them. The CDR3 covers 14 residues. In nucleotides, the CDR3 is TGTGCCAGCAGTTTGCGGCAGACCAATTCACCCCTCCACTTT. This codes for CASSLRQTNSPLHF.

This clonotype came up many times. This chain connects TRBV6-1 to TRBJ1-2, with D perhaps matching TRBD1 (5 bases). The V end lost 6 bases, the J end lost 5 bases, and 22 bases lay between the germline ends. Germline CDR1 and CDR2: MNHNS and SASEGT. CDR3 length equals 16 residues. Here the CDR3 reads CASSNSVLGDLYGYTF. The CDR3 DNA follows: TGTGCCAGCAGCAACTCGGTTCTTGGGGACCTTTATGGCTACACCTTC.

This clonotype was observed at least ten times. The genes are TRBV4-2 and TRBJ1-1; no definite D call. The CDR3 loop spans 12 amino acids. The germline gives CDR1 LGHNA, CDR2 YNFKEQ. Deletions cut 3 bases from V and 4 bases from J, with 6 bases between. The CDR3 loop reads CASSQKSTEAFF. In nucleotides, the CDR3 is TGTGCCAGCAGCCAGAAGAGCACTGAAGCTTTCTTT.

Regarding this clonotype: One junction end does not reproduce the germline sequence, and a read error may be involved. The chain combines TRBV6-2 or TRBV6-3 with TRBJ1-2, with D unresolved. Germline assignment: CDR1 MNHEY and CDR2 SVGEGT. The CDR3 totals 14 residues. The CDR3 DNA reads as TGTGCCAGCAGTTACCGAGTGCGCCTTTATGGTTACACCTTC. It translates to CASSYRVRLYGYTF.

This clonotype has at least ten counts. The rearrangement joins TRBV4-1 to TRBJ2-3; D is possibly TRBD1 or TRBD2 (5 bases each). V shed 1 base and J shed 6 bases, with 11 bases lying between them. Germline V gene data show CDR1 as MGHRA and CDR2 as YSYEKL. The CDR3 runs to 14 residues. The DNA for the CDR3 is TGCGCCAGCAGCCAAGGGGGACGGCGGGATACGCAGTATTTT. It is translated as CASSQGGRRDTQYF.

To note about this clonotype: A much larger clone differs by one base, so this may be a read error. V gene TRBV10-3 combines with J gene TRBJ2-1; 8 bases agree with TRBD1. In germline, CDR1 is ENHRY, CDR2 SYGVKD. CDR3 size: 17 residues. The DNA of the CDR3 is TGTGCCACCAGTGAGACCGAGCGGACAGGGTCCTACAATGAGCAGTTCTTC. This codes for CATSETERTGSYNEQFF.

In its sample, this clonotype was seen many times. The chain uses TRBV30 and TRBJ1-5; perhaps TRBD1 as D (5 bases). The germline V gene has CDR1 GTSNPN and CDR2 SVGIG (reference sequence). Trimming took off 3 bases at V and 6 bases at J, with 9 bases between the two ends. There are 12 residues in the CDR3. CDR3 amino acids: CAWSAGRQPQHF. CDR3 bases: TGTGCCTGGAGCGCAGGGCGTCAGCCCCAGCATTTT. Looking up the rest from reference TRBV30 and TRBJ1-5 gives the full variable domain: SQTIHQWPATLVQPVGSPLSLECTVEGTSNPNLYWYRQAAGRGLQLLFYSVGIGQISSEVPQNLSASRPQDRQFILSSKKLLLSDSGFYLCAWSAGRQPQHFGDGTRLSIL.

This clonotype was observed many times. CDR3 sequence: CAIRQGLAGGLYNEQFF. CDR3 DNA sequence: TGTGCCATCAGACAGGGACTAGCGGGGGGACTTTACAATGAGCAGTTCTTC. V and J are TRBV10-3 and TRBJ2-1; 15 bases are shared with TRBD2. The CDR3 spans 17 residues. Looked up from germline, CDR1 is ENHRY and CDR2 is SYGVKD. V lost 6 bases, J lost 4 bases, and 7 bases stayed unmatched.

This clonotype was recorded only once. The rearrangement joins TRBV15 to TRBJ2-1, with D unresolved. The CDR3 has 12 residues. V was shortened by 0 bases and J by 15 bases, with 12 bases between the two germline ends. CDR1 and CDR2 from the germline V gene are LNHNV and YYDKDF (reference sequence). The CDR3 region is CATSRDALVSFF. CDR3 nucleotide sequence: TGTGCCACCAGCAGAGATGCCCTAGTGTCGTTCTTC.

In its sample, this clonotype was seen many times. This chain uses TRBV28 with TRBJ1-2; TRBD1 might be the D (5 bases). Germline V lookup: CDR1 MDHEN, CDR2 SYDVKM. This CDR3 spans 15 amino acids. V lost 3 bases to trimming and J lost 3 bases, with 14 bases between them. The CDR3 region has the DNA TGTGCCAGCAGTTTTGATATCGGGGCCCACTATGGCTACACCTTC. This translates into CASSFDIGAHYGYTF.

There are many counts of this clonotype. The chain combines TRBV11-2 with TRBJ2-7; TRBD1 agrees at 8 bases. The V and J ends lost 5 bases and 4 bases, in that order; junction bases with no gene match: 10. The CDR3 has 15 residues. Germline loops: CDR1 SGHAT, CDR2 FQNNGV. The CDR3 region is CASSRDQGAYYEQYF. The CDR3 nucleotides are TGTGCCAGCAGCCGGGACCAGGGGGCATATTACGAGCAGTACTTC.

In this sample, this clonotype turned up once. As the CDR3 is not closed by the conserved phenylalanine or tryptophan, this likely results from a read error. This sequence joins TRBV7-9 and TRBJ1-2; no firm D call. This CDR3 has 14 residues. Germline V lookup: CDR1 SEHNR, CDR2 FQNEAQ (reference sequence). V was trimmed by 0 bases and J by 1 base, leaving 6 bases between them. CDR3 loop: CASSLAAGNYGYTL. The DNA of the CDR3 is TGTGCCAGCAGCTTAGCGGCGGGTAACTATGGCTACACCCTC.

At least ten counts were recorded for this clonotype. The V gene is TRBV4-1, the J gene TRBJ1-6; D unclear. The germline V gene has CDR1 MGHRA and CDR2 YSYEKL. Trimming took off 5 bases at V and 8 bases at J, with 7 bases between the two ends. The length of the CDR3 is 12 residues. This CDR3 is CASSIWDSPLHF. In DNA form, the CDR3 reads TGCGCCAGCAGCATCTGGGATTCACCCCTCCACTTT.

This clonotype is medium-sized. The rearrangement joins TRBV28 to TRBJ1-5; no clear D. This CDR3 is built from 13 residues. CDR1 and CDR2 (germline): MDHEN, SYDVKM. V dropped 2 bases and J dropped 6 bases, with 8 bases sitting between them. The CDR3 DNA follows: TGTGCCAGCAGTTTAGGCGTGGGTCAGCCCCAGCATTTT. Amino acids: CASSLGVGQPQHF.

The sample holds many counts of this clonotype. V gene TRBV20-1 combines with J gene TRBJ2-7; 10 nucleotides align to TRBD2. The trim removed 0 bases at V and 0 bases at J, leaving 5 bases unmatched. The germline V gene encodes CDR1 DFQATT and CDR2 SNEGSKA (reference sequence). CDR3 length: 16 amino acids. For the CDR3, the DNA is TGCAGTGCTAGAGATGGACTAGCGGTAAGCTCCTACGAGCAGTACTTC. Its translation is CSARDGLAVSSYEQYF.

Notes on this clonotype: A much larger clone is a single base away; this may be a read error. V and J are TRBV19 and TRBJ2-7, with D perhaps assigned TRBD1 or TRBD2 (5 bases each). CDR1 and CDR2 from the germline V gene are LNHDA and SQIVND (reference sequence). The CDR3 is 14 residues long. CDR3 sequence (DNA): TGTGCCAGTAGTACGGGACCGGGAAACTACGAGCAGCACTTC. Protein product: CASSTGPGNYEQHF.

There are many counts of this clonotype. V gene TRBV7-2 combines with J gene TRBJ1-2; TRBD1 agrees at 12 bases. Germline values: CDR1 SGHTA, CDR2 FQGNSA. V dropped 5 bases and J dropped 6; count of bases not matched to a gene: 10. This CDR3 is 16 amino acids long. The CDR3 DNA sequence: TGTGCCAGCAGCGTTTATTCCGGGACAGGGGGCGATGGCTACACCTTC. Protein product: CASSVYSGTGGDGYTF.

Comment on this clonotype: A single base separates this from a much larger clone, so it may be a read error. The chain recombines TRBV29-1 with TRBJ2-7; tentatively, D is TRBD1 or TRBD2 (6 bases each). Germline assignment: CDR1 SQVTM and CDR2 ANQGSEA. This CDR3 has 13 residues. V lost 8 bases to trimming and J lost 0 bases, with 14 bases between them. Here the CDR3 reads CSTGGFRSYEQYF. For the CDR3, the DNA is TGCAGCACCGGGGGCTTTCGCTCCTACGAGCAGTACTTC.